The clone carrying this T cell receptor (beta chain) was seen at least ten times. The antigen is not known. The sample belongs to a study of CD8 T cells in ankylosing spondylitis. General observations from the study: Clones linked to disease were reported to show significant enrichment in matched ankylosing spondylitis synovial fluid. Reactive arthritis synovial fluid and blood previously showed some of these motif variants. CD8+ cells made up the disease-linked clones, which were relatively rare in peripheral blood.

Each TCR beta library was made by quantitative 5'-RACE that incorporated molecular barcodes. TCRdb re-called the 5' RACE reads through MiXCR, storing one row per CDR3 protein. The data contain approximately 250,000 distinct CDR3 sequences, about 10% of them singletons. The CDR3 is made up of 13 amino acids. The V segment lost 6 bases and the J segment 4 bases; nucleotides outside the gene matches: 8. CDR1 DFQATT and CDR2 SNEGSKA come from the germline V gene (reference sequence). The chain links TRBV20-1 to TRBJ1-2; 7 bases align to TRBD1. Sequenced sample: blood, either unsorted or a sorted T cell fraction (not recorded which). The source of this sequence is a male donor with ankylosing spondylitis or in good health (not recorded which). In nucleotides, the CDR3 is TGCAGTGCCACGCCACAGGGGACCTATGGCTACACCTTC. Amino acid sequence: CSATPQGTYGYTF.